This T cell receptor (beta chain) was documented in a study of blood T cell repertoires in COVID-19. Assay: immunoSEQ multiplex PCR; the TCRdb copy retains only in-frame clones and omits some. Of more than 200,000 clones in the sample, about 89% are singletons; the top ten hold about 4%. This CDR3 is built from 14 residues. CDR1 LNHNV and CDR2 YYDKDF come from the germline V gene (reference sequence). Trimming cost V 0 bases and J 10 bases, with 15 bases left between them. The V and J genes are TRBV15 and TRBJ1-1; D ambiguous. The sample taken for sequencing was PBMCs or T cells enriched from blood (not recorded which). The clonotype originates from a woman between 25 and 40 years old who had recovered from COVID-19. The CDR3 loop is CATSRDQRGGGAFF. CDR3 nucleotides: TGTGCCACCAGCAGAGATCAGAGAGGCGGTGGAGCTTTCTTT.